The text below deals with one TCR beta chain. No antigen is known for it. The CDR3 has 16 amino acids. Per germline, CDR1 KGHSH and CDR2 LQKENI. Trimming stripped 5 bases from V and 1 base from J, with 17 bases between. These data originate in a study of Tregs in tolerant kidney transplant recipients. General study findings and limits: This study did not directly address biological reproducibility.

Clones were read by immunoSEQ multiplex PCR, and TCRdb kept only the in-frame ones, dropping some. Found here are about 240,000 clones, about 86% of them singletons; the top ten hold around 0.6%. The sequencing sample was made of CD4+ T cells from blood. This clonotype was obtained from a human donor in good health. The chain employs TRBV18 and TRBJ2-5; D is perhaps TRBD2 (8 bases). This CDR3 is CASSSIAGQSQETQYF. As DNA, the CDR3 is TGTGCCAGCTCATCCATAGCGGGACAGTCCCAAGAGACCCAGTACTTC.